The 27 T cell receptor beta chains below were found in one sample sequenced in a study of blood T cell repertoires in COVID-19. Repertoires were generated with immunoSEQ multiplex PCR, while TCRdb's copy carries only in-frame clones and drops some. The sample includes around 480,000 clones, around 87% of them seen just once. Input material: PBMCs or T cells enriched from blood (not recorded which). These receptor sequences come from a woman between 18 and 29 years old who had recovered from COVID-19.

This clone was counted between two and nine times. V gene TRBV5-1 combines with J gene TRBJ2-1; tentatively, D is TRBD2 (6 bases). CDR1 is SGHRS, CDR2 YFSETQ, per germline. The length of the CDR3 is 14 residues. V was clipped by 1 base and J by 2 bases, with 7 bases between them. The CDR3 DNA sequence: TGCGCCAGCAGCTTGCCGGGGGCCTACAATGAGCAGTTCTTC. Residues: CASSLPGAYNEQFF.

V usage is TRBV10-3 and J usage is TRBJ1-2; 10 bases match TRBD1. V lost 0 bases and J lost 6; bases outside the gene matches: 1. This CDR3 has 14 residues. The germline V gene encodes CDR1 ENHRY and CDR2 SYGVKD. The CDR3 is CAISESTGGDGYTF. The CDR3 nucleotides are TGTGCCATCAGTGAGTCGACAGGGGGCGATGGCTACACCTTC.

This sequence joins TRBV10-2 and TRBJ1-1; D not certain. CDR3 length equals 14 residues. The germline V gene encodes CDR1 WSHSY and CDR2 SAAADI. Trimming stripped 5 bases from V and 0 bases from J, with 10 bases between. The CDR3 region is CASSHINMNTEAFF. The CDR3 DNA follows: TGCGCCAGCAGTCACATCAATATGAACACTGAAGCTTTCTTT.

In this sample, this clone turned up once. The chain combines TRBV11-2 with TRBJ1-1; D call uncertain. The germline CDR1 and CDR2 sequences are SGHAT and FQNNGV. The length of the CDR3 is 13 residues. V lost 0 bases and J lost 0, with 2 bases in between. This CDR3 reads CASSLDVNTEAFF. In nucleotides, the CDR3 is TGTGCCAGCAGCTTAGACGTGAACACTGAAGCTTTCTTT.

The chain employs TRBV19 and TRBJ2-2; D might be TRBD2 (5 bases). The germline V gene has CDR1 LNHDA and CDR2 SQIVND (reference sequence). Trimming pared 6 bases from V and 7 bases from J, leaving 15 bases between. The CDR3 is 14 residues long. The CDR3 nucleotides are TGTGCCAGTAGAGGCGGCCTCGGGATCGGGGAGCTGTTTTTT. Encoded protein: CASRGGLGIGELFF.

This clone was detected only a few times. V is TRBV4-1 and J is TRBJ1-5; D gene unclear. The CDR3 has 18 amino acids. Germline V gene sequence: CDR1 MGHRA, CDR2 YSYEKL. With 1 base removed from V and 2 bases from J, the gap between germline ends came to 18 bases. CDR3 amino acids: CASSQAFDLNSRNQPQHF. CDR3 bases: TGCGCCAGCAGCCAAGCCTTTGACTTAAACTCCCGCAATCAGCCCCAGCATTTT.

This chain uses TRBV10-2 with TRBJ2-3, with TRBD2 as a possible D gene (6 bases). Trimming left V 0 bases short and J 2 bases short, with 9 bases between. The CDR3 runs to 15 residues. Germline V CDR1 and CDR2: WSHSY, SAAADI. The CDR3 sequence is CASSESSGNTDTQYF. As DNA, the CDR3 is TGCGCCAGCAGTGAGTCTAGCGGAAACACAGATACGCAGTATTTT.

The chain links TRBV10-1 to TRBJ2-3; D ambiguous. The CDR3 has 13 residues. CDR1 and CDR2 (germline): WNHNN, SYGVQD (reference sequence). V was cut by 3 bases and J by 11 bases, with 15 bases left in between. The chain's CDR3 is CASSDASRSEQYF. The CDR3 DNA follows: TGCGCCAGCAGTGACGCCTCTAGGAGCGAGCAGTATTTT.

This clone was found once. The chain recombines TRBV5-1 with TRBJ1-1; TRBD1 matches at 7 bases. After removal of 4 bases from V and 3 bases from J, the junction contained 6 bases not matched to a gene. Germline V gene sequence: CDR1 SGHRS, CDR2 YFSETQ. The CDR3 totals 14 residues. The CDR3 sequence: CASSLRGMDTEAFF. The CDR3 nucleotides read TGCGCCAGCAGCCTCAGGGGGATGGACACTGAAGCTTTCTTT.

V is TRBV28 and J is TRBJ2-2; tentative D call: TRBD2 (6 bases). This CDR3 is 15 amino acids long. The V and J ends lost 2 bases and 5 bases respectively, with 12 bases between them. Germline V lookup: CDR1 MDHEN, CDR2 SYDVKM. The CDR3 nucleotides are TGTGCCAGCAGTTTACCTAAGGGAGGTACCGGGGAGCTGTTTTTT. Amino acid sequence: CASSLPKGGTGELFF.

The table lists this clone with many counts. The chain recombines TRBV7-3 with TRBJ1-1; D perhaps matches TRBD1 (5 bases). Trimming shortened V by 1 base and J by 3 bases, and 9 bases separated the two germline ends. The CDR3 has 14 amino acids. In germline, CDR1 is SGHTA, CDR2 FQGTGA. The CDR3 region is CASSLKGADTEAFF. The CDR3 nucleotides are TGTGCCAGCAGCTTAAAAGGGGCTGACACTGAAGCTTTCTTT. Complete variable domain (other parts from reference TRBV7-3 and TRBJ1-1): GAGVSQTPSNKVTEKGKYVELRCDPISGHTALYWYRQSLGQGPEFLIYFQGTGAADDSGLPNDRFFAVRPEGSVSTLKIQRTERGDSAVYLCASSLKGADTEAFFGQGTRLTVV.

The rearrangement joins TRBV4-1 to TRBJ1-3, with D maybe TRBD1 (5 bases). CDR1 MGHRA and CDR2 YSYEKL come from the germline V gene. Trimming took off 4 bases at V and 0 bases at J, with 10 bases between the two ends. CDR3 length: 15 amino acids. This CDR3 is CASSRRQSSGNTIYF. As DNA, the CDR3 is TGCGCCAGCAGCCGTAGACAGAGCTCTGGAAACACCATATATTTT.

The chain couples TRBV19 to TRBJ2-5; 9 positions agree with TRBD2. The CDR3 extends over 15 amino acids. In germline, CDR1 is LNHDA, CDR2 SQIVND (reference sequence). V lost 3 bases and J lost 9; bases outside the gene matches: 11. In nucleotides, the CDR3 is TGTGCCAGTAGTATTTGGGCTAGCGGGACCTCACCCCAGTACTTC. Translated: CASSIWASGTSPQYF.

This clone was seen a handful of times. This rearrangement joins TRBV7-2 to TRBJ1-4; TRBD1 matches at 7 bases. CDR3 size: 15 residues. Germline CDR1 and CDR2: SGHTA and FQGNSA. After removal of 1 base from V and 3 bases from J, the junction contained 2 bases not matched to a gene. The CDR3 loop reads CASSLGGQPNEKLFF. CDR3 DNA sequence: TGTGCCAGCAGCTTAGGGGGACAGCCTAATGAAAAACTGTTTTTT.

This clone was seen a single time. The chain has TRBV6-1 and TRBJ1-2, with D possibly being TRBD1 (5 bases). This CDR3 spans 12 amino acids. V lost 2 bases and J 12 bases, leaving 13 bases between the germline ends. Germline lookup yields CDR1 MNHNS and CDR2 SASEGT. The CDR3 sequence is CASSEYGGRDTF. CDR3 sequence (DNA): TGTGCCAGCAGTGAATACGGGGGTCGCGACACCTTC.

V gene TRBV11-2 combines with J gene TRBJ1-1; 8 bases are shared with TRBD1. Germline values: CDR1 SGHAT, CDR2 FQNNGV. The V and J ends lost 4 bases and 1 base, in that order; junction bases with no gene match: 5. This CDR3 contains 15 residues. CDR3 nucleotides: TGTGCCAGCAGCTCCTGGACAGGGAAGAACACTGAAGCTTTCTTT. Residues: CASSSWTGKNTEAFF. Complete variable domain (other parts from reference TRBV11-2 and TRBJ1-1): EAGVAQSPRYKIIEKRQSVAFWCNPISGHATLYWYQQILGQGPKLLIQFQNNGVVDDSQLPKDRFSAERLKGVDSTLKIQPAKLEDSAVYLCASSSWTGKNTEAFFGQGTRLTVV.

The genes are TRBV6-2 or TRBV6-3 and TRBJ2-1, with 7 bases aligning to TRBD2. Germline CDR1 and CDR2: MNHEY and SVGEGT. This CDR3 is 15 amino acids long. The V segment lost 4 bases and the J segment 1 base; nucleotides outside the gene matches: 4. In DNA, the CDR3 is TGTGCCAGCAGTTCACTAGCGTTATCCTACAATGAGCAGTTCTTC. It specifies CASSSLALSYNEQFF.

The chain couples TRBV7-9 to TRBJ2-1; D ambiguous. The CDR3 totals 12 residues. Germline values: CDR1 SEHNR, CDR2 FQNEAQ (reference sequence). With 11 bases removed from V and 4 bases from J, the gap between germline ends came to 12 bases. The CDR3 here is CASVSEYNEQFF. The CDR3 nucleotides read TGTGCCTCCGTGTCGGAGTACAATGAGCAGTTCTTC.

This clone was recorded once. The rearrangement links TRBV5-1 to TRBJ1-3; D not resolved. In germline, CDR1 is SGHRS, CDR2 YFSETQ. Trimming stripped 1 base from V and 0 bases from J, with 11 bases between. The CDR3 loop spans 16 amino acids. The CDR3: CASSLSGPTSGNTIYF. CDR3 bases: TGCGCCAGCAGCTTGTCTGGGCCGACCTCTGGAAACACCATATATTTT.

This rearrangement joins TRBV5-1 to TRBJ1-2; D is ambiguous. The ends were cut back, 4 bases at V and 5 bases at J, with 15 bases in the middle. CDR1 SGHRS and CDR2 YFSETQ come from the germline V gene. The CDR3 sequence is 14 residues long. The CDR3 DNA follows: TGCGCCAGCAGCCCTGGACTGATTGTTTATGGCTACACCTTC. This sequence encodes CASSPGLIVYGYTF.

The chain combines TRBV11-2 with TRBJ2-1; D perhaps matches TRBD2 (6 bases). Trimming stripped 5 bases from V and 0 bases from J, with 14 bases between. CDR1 is SGHAT, CDR2 FQNNGV, per germline. The length of the CDR3 is 16 residues. The CDR3 DNA reads TGTGCCAGCAGCGCGGGACGGTCGAGCTCCTACAATGAGCAGTTCTTC. This codes for CASSAGRSSSYNEQFF. The entire variable domain, with the rest obtained from reference TRBV11-2 and TRBJ2-1, is as follows: EAGVAQSPRYKIIEKRQSVAFWCNPISGHATLYWYQQILGQGPKLLIQFQNNGVVDDSQLPKDRFSAERLKGVDSTLKIQPAKLEDSAVYLCASSAGRSSSYNEQFFGPGTRLTVL.

This clone showed up just once. The chain uses TRBV3-1 (or the pseudogene TRBV3-2) and TRBJ2-1; possibly TRBD2 for D (6 bases). Germline CDR1 and CDR2: LGHDT and YNNKEL (reference sequence). The ends were cut back, 1 base at V and 5 bases at J, with 15 bases in the middle. CDR3 length equals 16 residues. The CDR3 region is CASSQGPAGINNEQFF. The CDR3 DNA follows: TGTGCCAGCAGCCAAGGTCCGGCGGGAATAAACAATGAGCAGTTCTTC.

The chain uses TRBV29-1 and TRBJ1-1; D uncertain. Germline-derived CDR1 and CDR2 are SQVTM and ANQGSEA. Trimming pared 5 bases from V and 1 base from J, leaving 11 bases between. CDR3 length: 13 residues. The CDR3 DNA reads as TGCAGCGTTCTTGAGGGCCGGAACACTGAAGCTTTCTTT. This sequence encodes CSVLEGRNTEAFF.

This clone occurred once. This chain joins TRBV30 and TRBJ2-1, with D uncertain. Trimming took 0 bases from V and 6 from J, leaving 9 bases between them. Germline CDR1 and CDR2: GTSNPN and SVGIG (reference sequence). The CDR3 covers 13 residues. The DNA for the CDR3 is TGTGCCTGGAGTGTAACCTCGGGCAATGAGCAGTTCTTC. Its protein is CAWSVTSGNEQFF.

The chain employs TRBV9 and TRBJ2-2, with 8 bases identical to TRBD2. From germline, CDR1 is SGDLS and CDR2 YYNGEE. With 0 bases clipped from V and 2 bases from J, the junction kept 3 bases outside the gene matches. This CDR3 has 16 amino acids. The CDR3 DNA reads as TGTGCCAGCAGCGTAGCAGCGGGGGAAAACACCGGGGAGCTGTTTTTT. This encodes CASSVAAGENTGELFF.

This chain uses TRBV30 with TRBJ1-5; D call uncertain. The CDR3 loop spans 12 amino acids. Germline V CDR1 and CDR2: GTSNPN, SVGIG (reference sequence). The V end was cut by 1 base, the J end by 3 bases, with 4 bases between. DNA for the CDR3: TGTGCCTGGAGTGCCTTCAATCAGCCCCAGCATTTT. Its protein is CAWSAFNQPQHF.

V usage is TRBV28 and J usage is TRBJ1-4, with 9 bases that match TRBD1. The CDR3 totals 16 residues. The V gene's germline CDR1 is MDHEN and CDR2 SYDVKM. Losses at the gene ends were 5 bases for V and 8 bases for J; bases not matched to a gene: 12. The CDR3 protein is CASSDDRGVAGEKLFF. The CDR3 region has the DNA TGTGCCAGCAGTGACGACAGGGGGGTCGCTGGGGAAAAACTGTTTTTT.